These 5 T cell receptor beta chains originate from one sample sequenced in a study of cytomegalovirus exposure and HLA in healthy donors. PCR amplification relied on 60 Vbeta primers (plus 13 Jbeta primers). Produced via immunoSEQ multiplex PCR; TCRdb's table is partial and in-frame only. The sample yields around 150,000 clones, 79% seen once. The sample comprised PBMCs. The receptors were gathered from a man in his forties in good health and CMV-seronegative.

The genes are TRBV27 and TRBJ2-5; 8 nucleotides match TRBD2. CDR1 MNHEY and CDR2 SMNVEV come from the germline V gene (reference sequence). This CDR3 contains 16 residues. V trimming: 4 bases; J trimming: 5 bases; junction bases outside the gene matches: 12. Here the CDR3 DNA reads TGTGCCAGCAGTTACACGCGGGAGGTGGGTTGGGAGACCCAGTACTTC. This gives the protein CASSYTREVGWETQYF.

J is TRBJ2-7 and V is TRBV5-8, with 7 nucleotides matching TRBD1. The CDR3 has 15 amino acids. V dropped 4 bases and J dropped 6; count of bases not matched to a gene: 13. The germline V gene has CDR1 SGHTS and CDR2 YDEGEE. The DNA for the CDR3 is TGTGCCAGCAGCCCCCTGACAGGGTGGGTCCTCGAGCAGTACTTC. This sequence encodes CASSPLTGWVLEQYF.

Details on this clone: This same CDR3 is encoded by further DNA sequences in the sample. The J gene is TRBJ2-3, the V gene TRBV11-2; maybe TRBD1 (5 bases). CDR1 is SGHAT, CDR2 FQNNGV, per germline. With 2 bases removed from V and 6 bases from J, the gap between germline ends came to 9 bases. The CDR3 sequence is 13 residues long. This CDR3 is CASSLPGRDTQYF. The CDR3 DNA reads TGTGCCAGCAGCTTACCAGGGCGGGATACGCAGTATTTT. Together with reference TRBV11-2 and TRBJ2-3, the CDR3 gives the full variable domain: EAGVAQSPRYKIIEKRQSVAFWCNPISGHATLYWYQQILGQGPKLLIQFQNNGVVDDSQLPKDRFSAERLKGVDSTLKIQPAKLEDSAVYLCASSLPGRDTQYFGPGTRLTVL.

The chain uses TRBV6-1 and TRBJ1-4, with no clear D. Between the trimmed V and J ends, which lost 8 bases and 2 bases, there was a span of 9 bases. The V gene's germline CDR1 is MNHNS and CDR2 SASEGT. CDR3 length equals 13 residues. The CDR3 sequence: CASLRRTNEKLFF. The DNA of the CDR3 is TGTGCCAGCTTGAGGAGGACTAATGAAAAACTGTTTTTT.

The CDR3 bases are TGTGCCACCAGCACAGCTGGGGGGGGGACAGATACGCAGTATTTT. Translating gives CATSTAGGGTDTQYF. J is TRBJ2-3 and V is TRBV15; 7 positions match TRBD2. CDR1 and CDR2 from the germline V gene are LNHNV and YYDKDF (reference sequence). The CDR3 is 15 amino acids. After removal of 4 bases from V and 3 bases from J, the junction contained 7 bases not matched to a gene. The variable domain in full, with the rest retrieved from reference TRBV15 and TRBJ2-3, is DAMVIQNPRYQVTQFGKPVTLSCSQTLNHNVMYWYQQKSSQAPKLLFHYYDKDFNNEADTPDNFQSRRPNTSFCFLDIRSPGLGDTAMYLCATSTAGGGTDTQYFGPGTRLTVL.